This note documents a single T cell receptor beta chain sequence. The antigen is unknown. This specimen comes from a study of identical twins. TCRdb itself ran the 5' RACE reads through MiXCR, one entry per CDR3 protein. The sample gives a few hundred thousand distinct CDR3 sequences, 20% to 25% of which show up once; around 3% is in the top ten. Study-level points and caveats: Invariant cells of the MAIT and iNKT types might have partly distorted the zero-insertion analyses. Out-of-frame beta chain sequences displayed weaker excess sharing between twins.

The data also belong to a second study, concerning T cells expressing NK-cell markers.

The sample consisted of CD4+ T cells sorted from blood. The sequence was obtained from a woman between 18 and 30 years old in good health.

For the CDR3, the DNA is TGCAGTGCTAGAGATGGATCTAGCGGGAGAATCCACGAGCAGTACTTC. It translates to CSARDGSSGRIHEQYF. The chain recombines TRBV20-1 with TRBJ2-7; the match to TRBD2 covers 10 bases. CDR3 length: 16 residues. Losses at the gene ends were 0 bases for V and 5 bases for J; bases not matched to a gene: 10. Per germline, CDR1 DFQATT and CDR2 SNEGSKA (reference sequence).